These 29 T cell receptor beta chains were all obtained from the same sample, sequenced in a study of CD8+CD57+ T cells in acquired aplastic anemia. The use of genomic DNA as template underpinned the TCR beta VDJ and CDR3 profiling. TCRdb fed the reads into MiXCR, producing one record per CDR3 protein. The sample has hundreds of thousands of distinct CDR3 sequences, 65% to 80% seen once; the top ten hold 4%. Material for sequencing was sorted CD4+, CD8+, or CD8+CD57+ T cells (not recorded which) from PBMCs. These TCRs come from a human donor in good health, serving as a control.

V usage is TRBV12-3 or TRBV12-4 and J usage is TRBJ1-2; 7 bases map to TRBD1. CDR3 length equals 14 residues. The J segment lost 6 bases and the V segment lost 7 bases, leaving 11 bases of the junction unmatched. CDR3 loop: CASNGGGGFDGYTF. The CDR3 coding sequence is TGTGCCAGCAACGGGGGAGGGGGCTTCGATGGCTACACCTTC.

Details on this clonotype: Sequence at one end of the junction differs from germline and may be a read error. The chain uses TRBV7-8 and TRBJ2-1; D assignment may be TRBD1 or TRBD2 (5 bases each). CDR3 length equals 13 residues. The germline CDR1 and CDR2 sequences are SGHVS and FQNEAQ. Here the CDR3 reads CASSGGEYNKQFF. The CDR3, as DNA: TGTGCCAGCAGCGGGGGAGAGTACAATAAGCAGTTCTTC.

A single count supports this clonotype. The rearrangement uses TRBV7-2 and TRBJ1-5, with no clear D. CDR1 is SGHTA, CDR2 FQGNSA, per germline. Trimming pared 7 bases from V and 1 base from J, leaving 8 bases between. The CDR3 loop spans 13 amino acids. CDR3 protein: CASTVNSNQPQHF. CDR3 sequence (DNA): TGTGCCAGCACGGTAAACAGCAATCAGCCCCAGCATTTT. Together with reference TRBV7-2 and TRBJ1-5, the CDR3 gives the full variable domain: GAGVSQSPSNKVTEKGKDVELRCDPISGHTALYWYRQSLGQGLEFLIYFQGNSAPDKSGLPSDRFSAERTGGSVSTLTIQRTQQEDSAVYLCASTVNSNQPQHFGDGTRLSIL.

The CDR3 protein is CATRFPQGTRYEQYF. For the CDR3, the DNA is TGTGCCACCCGTTTTCCTCAGGGAACTCGCTACGAGCAGTACTTC. The chain combines TRBV12-3 or TRBV12-4 with TRBJ2-7; possible D gene TRBD1, 5 bases. The ends were cut back, 10 bases at V and 3 bases at J, with 22 bases in the middle. This CDR3 contains 15 residues.

The chain carries TRBV29-1 and TRBJ1-2, with D unclear. Germline values: CDR1 SQVTM, CDR2 ANQGSEA. Between the trimmed V and J ends, which lost 6 bases and 7 bases, there was a span of 15 bases. The CDR3 covers 12 residues. The CDR3 region is CSVLDQRGGYTF. As DNA, the CDR3 is TGCAGCGTACTAGACCAACGTGGTGGCTACACCTTC. Together with reference TRBV29-1 and TRBJ1-2, the CDR3 gives the full variable domain: SAVISQKPSRDICQRGTSLTIQCQVDSQVTMMFWYRQQPGQSLTLIATANQGSEATYESGFVIDKFPISRPNLTFSTLTVSNMSPEDSSIYLCSVLDQRGGYTFGSGTRLTVV.

This chain's CDR3 is CASSSDSNQPTQYF. CDR3 bases: TGCGCCAGCAGCTCGGACAGCAATCAACCTACGCAGTATTTT. The chain combines TRBV5-1 with TRBJ2-3; TRBD1 is a possible D gene (6 bases). This CDR3 is built from 14 residues. Germline CDR1 is SGHRS and CDR2 is YFSETQ. V was trimmed by 3 bases and J by 8 bases, leaving 16 bases between them. The full variable domain, in which reference TRBV5-1 and TRBJ2-3 provide the parts outside the CDR3, is KAGVTQTPRYLIKTRGQQVTLSCSPISGHRSVSWYQQTPGQGLQFLFEYFSETQRNKGNFPGRFSGRQFSNSRSEMNVSTLELGDSALYLCASSSDSNQPTQYFGPGTRLTVL.

This clonotype was observed many times. This rearrangement joins TRBV10-3 to TRBJ2-5; D call uncertain. Germline CDR1 reads ENHRY; CDR2 reads SYGVKD. V gave up 0 bases and J gave up 1 base, with 9 bases separating them. The length of the CDR3 is 15 residues. The CDR3 DNA sequence: TGTGCCATCAGTGAGTCACTTGCTGCCCAAGAGACCCAGTACTTC. Its protein product is CAISESLAAQETQYF.

The chain couples TRBV20-1 to TRBJ1-5; perhaps TRBD1 as D (6 bases). The CDR3 loop spans 14 amino acids. Germline V gives CDR1 DFQATT, CDR2 SNEGSKA (reference sequence). The ends were cut back, 0 bases at V and 3 bases at J, with 9 bases in the middle. The CDR3 here is CSARDQGPNQPQHF. Written as DNA, the CDR3 is TGCAGTGCTAGAGATCAGGGGCCCAATCAGCCCCAGCATTTT.

Concerning this clonotype itself: The junction departs from germline at one end; a sequencing error may be responsible. The V gene is TRBV7-3, the J gene TRBJ2-3; TRBD1 matches 8 bases. Germline V lookup: CDR1 SGHTA, CDR2 FQGTGA. CDR3 length: 15 residues. CDR3 sequence (DNA): TGTGCCAGCAGCTCAGGGGGCTGGGGGGAAGCTTTCTTGGATTTT. This gives the protein CASSSGGWGEAFLDF.

For this clonotype: A much larger clonotype is one base distant, so this may be a read error. The V call is TRBV27, the J call TRBJ1-5; TRBD1 agrees at 8 bases. Germline CDR1 reads MNHEY; CDR2 reads SMNVEV (reference sequence). V lost 2 bases to trimming and J lost 6 bases; unmatched junction nucleotides: 3. This CDR3 is built from 14 residues. As DNA, the CDR3 is TGTGCCAGCAGTTTACACAGGGGGGCTCAGCCCCAGCATTTT. Its translation is CASSLHRGAQPQHF.

This clonotype has at least ten counts. The gene calls are TRBV6-5 and TRBJ1-2; 9 nucleotides line up with TRBD1. Germline trimming cut 6 bases from V and 2 bases from J; bases unmatched to any gene: 4. This CDR3 comprises 14 residues. In germline, CDR1 is MNHEY, CDR2 SVGAGI. CDR3 loop: CASSRGTGNYGYTF. Here the CDR3 DNA reads TGTGCCAGCAGCCGTGGGACAGGGAACTATGGCTACACCTTC.

This chain connects TRBV7-3 to TRBJ2-2; the D is unclear. This CDR3 region has 13 residues. CDR1 is SGHTA, CDR2 FQGTGA, per germline. Deletions cut 5 bases from V and 7 bases from J, with 11 bases between. The CDR3 DNA reads TGTGCCAGCAGCATTATTGGGTTCGGGGAGCTGTTTTTT. This sequence encodes CASSIIGFGELFF. Supplemented by reference TRBV7-3 and TRBJ2-2, the full variable domain reads GAGVSQTPSNKVTEKGKYVELRCDPISGHTALYWYRQSLGQGPEFLIYFQGTGAADDSGLPNDRFFAVRPEGSVSTLKIQRTERGDSAVYLCASSIIGFGELFFGEGSRLTVL.

The chain has TRBV4-3 and TRBJ1-4; 7 nucleotides align to TRBD1. CDR3 length: 17 amino acids. The germline V gene has CDR1 LGHNA and CDR2 YSLEER. Germline trimming cut 2 bases from V and 8 bases from J; bases unmatched to any gene: 14. The CDR3 protein is CASSQWQGGRGGEKLFF. The CDR3 DNA follows: TGCGCCAGCAGCCAATGGCAGGGGGGGAGGGGAGGAGAAAAACTGTTTTTT.

This clonotype was found many times. V usage is TRBV7-2 and J usage is TRBJ1-1; 8 nucleotides match TRBD1. Unmatched junction bases numbered 2, after V lost 3 bases and J lost 8 bases. The CDR3 loop spans 12 amino acids. Germline V CDR1 and CDR2: SGHTA, FQGNSA. CDR3 sequence: CASSFRQGEAFF. Written as DNA, the CDR3 is TGTGCCAGCAGCTTTCGACAGGGGGAAGCTTTCTTT.

V and J are TRBV7-9 and TRBJ2-7, with TRBD2 matching 12 bases. V shed 2 bases and J 6 bases; nucleotides not matched to a gene: 5. In germline, CDR1 is SEHNR, CDR2 FQNEAQ (reference sequence). This CDR3 has 15 amino acids. The CDR3 sequence: CASSLLAGGPGEQYF. The CDR3 coding sequence is TGTGCCAGCAGCTTACTAGCGGGGGGGCCGGGCGAGCAGTACTTC.

The V gene is TRBV12-3 or TRBV12-4, the J gene TRBJ2-5; 9 bases line up with TRBD2. V dropped 8 bases and J dropped 1; count of bases not matched to a gene: 11. There are 16 residues in the CDR3. CDR3 bases: TGTGCCAGCCCCCTCGGCGGGGGGGCCTTCCAAGAGACCCAGTACTTC. Protein: CASPLGGGAFQETQYF.

This clonotype has only a few counts. The chain combines TRBV29-1 with TRBJ1-5; D may be TRBD1 (6 bases). The CDR3 consists of 14 residues. CDR1 and CDR2 from the germline V gene are SQVTM and ANQGSEA. Trimming cost V 4 bases and J 2 bases, with 12 bases left between them. The CDR3: CSVAMAGGNQPQHF. The CDR3 nucleotides are TGCAGCGTTGCCATGGCAGGGGGCAATCAGCCCCAGCATTTT.

In this sample, this clonotype turned up many times. V usage is TRBV12-3 or TRBV12-4 and J usage is TRBJ2-5; a possible D gene is TRBD1 (7 bases). The length of the CDR3 is 15 residues. V lost 5 bases, J lost 4 bases, and 17 bases lay in between. The CDR3 coding sequence is TGTGCCAGCAGTAAAACAGGGGTGGGAGGAGAGACCCAGTACTTC. Its protein product is CASSKTGVGGETQYF.

The chain uses TRBV24-1 and TRBJ2-7; D is ambiguous. This CDR3 contains 14 residues. V lost 2 bases, J lost 9 bases, and 16 bases lay in between. Looked up from germline, CDR1 is KGHDR and CDR2 is SFDVKD. CDR3 loop: CATSDYPPDSAQYF. The CDR3 region has the DNA TGTGCCACCAGTGATTACCCCCCGGATTCCGCGCAGTACTTC.

This sequence joins TRBV2 and TRBJ2-1, with 7 nucleotides matching TRBD1. Unmatched junction bases numbered 25, after V lost 10 bases and J lost 7 bases. Germline V gene lookup returns CDR1 SNHLY and CDR2 FYNNEI. The CDR3 is 18 residues long. In nucleotides, the CDR3 is TGTGCCACCAGGTGGGTTAGGGGGCCGAGTTTGCGAGGTAATGAGCAGTTCTTC. Translation: CATRWVRGPSLRGNEQFF.

Of note for this clonotype: Since no conserved phenylalanine or tryptophan closes the CDR3, a read error is the likely cause. It is unclear where the CDR3 begins or ends on the DNA, so no DNA is shown, and the CDR3 is as TCRdb lists it. The gene calls are TRBV19 and TRBJ1-6; no DNA check was done on the table's D call, TRBD1. With termini counted, the CDR3 has 14 amino acids. CDR1 and CDR2 (germline): LNHDA, SQIVND (reference sequence). The CDR3: CASSIGGFEAFFGQ.

The sample holds many counts of this clonotype. The rearrangement links TRBV2 to TRBJ2-5; unclear D gene. CDR3 length: 12 residues. V was cut by 0 bases and J by 4 bases, with 3 bases left in between. Per germline, CDR1 SNHLY and CDR2 FYNNEI. The CDR3 bases are TGTGCCAGCAGTGAAGCGGGAGAGACCCAGTACTTC. Its protein is CASSEAGETQYF. The full variable domain, its missing parts supplied by reference TRBV2 and TRBJ2-5, is EPEVTQTPSHQVTQMGQEVILRCVPISNHLYFYWYRQILGQKVEFLVSFYNNEISEKSEIFDDQFSVERPDGSNFTLKIRSTKLEDSAMYFCASSEAGETQYFGPGTRLLVL.

V usage is TRBV6-4 and J usage is TRBJ1-1; no reliable D call. The germline V gene encodes CDR1 MRHNA and CDR2 SNTAGT. This CDR3 contains 14 residues. Trimming shortened V by 5 bases and J by 3 bases, and 13 bases separated the two germline ends. The CDR3 DNA follows: TGTGCCAGCAGTCCAGGACCTGAGGACACTGAAGCTTTCTTT. Protein sequence: CASSPGPEDTEAFF.

This clonotype was seen repeatedly, ten times or more. The chain combines TRBV5-1 with TRBJ2-1; 9 bases are shared with TRBD2. V trimming: 3 bases; J trimming: 5 bases; junction bases outside the gene matches: 6. Germline V CDR1 and CDR2: SGHRS, YFSETQ. The CDR3 sequence is 15 residues long. The CDR3 is CASSSSGTSHNEQFF. CDR3 coding DNA: TGCGCCAGCAGCTCGTCCGGGACTAGCCACAATGAGCAGTTCTTC.

The chain uses TRBV7-9 and TRBJ2-5; D uncertain. The CDR3 has 14 amino acids. The germline CDR1 and CDR2 sequences are SEHNR and FQNEAQ (reference sequence). V gave up 4 bases and J gave up 9 bases, with 18 bases separating them. CDR3: CASSYKTLHTAQYF. In nucleotides, the CDR3 is TGTGCCAGCAGCTACAAGACTTTGCACACGGCCCAGTACTTC.

The chain employs TRBV10-1 and TRBJ2-7; 9 bases line up with TRBD1. V was pared by 6 bases and J by 3 bases, with 6 bases of the junction left unmatched. CDR3 length equals 14 residues. Germline assignment: CDR1 WNHNN and CDR2 SYGVQD (reference sequence). In DNA, the CDR3 is TGCGCCAGCAGAGCCGGGACAGGGCACTACGAGCAGTACTTC. It translates to CASRAGTGHYEQYF.

This clonotype was observed a single time. The conserved final phenylalanine or tryptophan is absent from the CDR3, which likely points to a read error. J is TRBJ1-1 and V is TRBV7-9; unclear D gene. The CDR3 has 13 residues. From germline, CDR1 is SEHNR and CDR2 FQNEAQ (reference sequence). The V and J ends lost 5 bases and 1 base respectively, with 8 bases between them. CDR3 sequence reads: CASSRIGNTEAFS. CDR3 bases: TGTGCCAGCAGCCGGATAGGGAACACTGAAGCTTTCTCT.

The J gene is TRBJ1-6, the V gene TRBV12-3 or TRBV12-4, with a possible D match to TRBD1 (5 bases). The length of the CDR3 is 16 residues. Trimming took off 6 bases at V and 8 bases at J, with 20 bases between the two ends. In DNA, the CDR3 is TGTGCCAGCAGAGCGCCTGGGGGGGGGAGGTATTCACCCCTCCACTTT. Protein: CASRAPGGGRYSPLHF.

Only one count was recorded for this clonotype. The CDR3 protein is CASSWTVRNTEAFTQYF. The CDR3 DNA sequence: TGTGCCAGCAGCTGGACAGTCCGGAACACGGAAGCTTTCACGCAGTATTTT. The chain links TRBV7-2 to TRBJ2-3; possibly TRBD1 for D (6 bases). CDR1 is SGHTA and CDR2 is FQGNSA in the germline V gene. V lost 4 bases, J lost 9 bases, and 26 bases lay in between. This CDR3 contains 17 residues.